This is a list of T cell receptor beta chains from one sample in a study of blood T cell repertoires in COVID-19. Some clones are missing from TCRdb's copy, which holds only in-frame ones; the method was immunoSEQ multiplex PCR. The sample has about 240,000 clones; roughly 90% are singletons. Sample: peripheral blood. These receptors all come from a man in his sixties who had recovered from COVID-19. The CDR3 runs from the conserved cysteine through the conserved F or W. Each record gives: CDR3 protein, CDR3 DNA, J gene, D gene, clone size, V gene. D genes are given only for firm matches. Clone size is not always given. Where it is, it says once, few, many or a class for expanded clones.

CASSFGQGENTEAFF,TGCGCCAGCAGCTTTGGACAGGGAGAGAACACTGAAGCTTTCTTT,TRBJ1-1,TRBD1,-,TRBV5-1
CASSITTGAGTGELFF,TGTGCCAGTAGTATCACCACAGGAGCGGGCACCGGGGAGCTGTTTTTT,TRBJ2-2,-,-,TRBV19
CASRALQGSLSQHF,TGTGCCAGCAGGGCATTACAGGGAAGCTTATCCCAGCATTTT,TRBJ1-5,-,-,TRBV6-5
CASSPRVGGPNTGELFF,TGCGCCAGCAGCCCACGAGTCGGTGGGCCGAACACCGGGGAGCTGTTTTTT,TRBJ2-2,-,-,TRBV5-1
CSVDGQGGGEKLFF,TGCAGCGTTGATGGACAGGGAGGCGGTGAAAAACTGTTTTTT,TRBJ1-4,TRBD1,-,TRBV29-1
CASGLGQSYNEQFF,TGTGCTAGTGGTCTGGGACAGTCCTACAATGAGCAGTTCTTC,TRBJ2-1,TRBD1,-,TRBV12-5
CATGTGGQPQHF,TGTGCCACCGGGACAGGGGGCCAGCCCCAGCATTTT,TRBJ1-5,TRBD1,-,TRBV24-1
CASSLEGTGPNYGYTF,TGTGCCAGCAGCCTTGAAGGAACAGGGCCCAACTATGGCTACACCTTC,TRBJ1-2,-,-,TRBV27
CASSRSRRNGYTF,TGTGCCAGCTCCAGGTCTCGGCGCAATGGCTACACCTTC,TRBJ1-2,-,once,TRBV6-5
CASSQATSGGQETQYF,TGCGCCAGCAGCCAAGCGACTAGCGGGGGACAAGAGACCCAGTACTTC,TRBJ2-5,TRBD2,-,TRBV4-1
CASSSPTTGEKLFF,TGTGCCAGCAGTTCTCCTACCACGGGTGAAAAACTGTTTTTT,TRBJ1-4,-,-,TRBV6-5
CATSGRQGGRTEAFF,TGTGCCACCAGTGGCCGACAGGGGGGGAGGACTGAAGCTTTCTTT,TRBJ1-1,TRBD1,-,TRBV24-1
CSGTGTGGTEAFF,TGCAGCGGCACCGGGACAGGGGGGACTGAAGCTTTCTTT,TRBJ1-1,TRBD1,-,TRBV29-1
CASSLQGLEPQHF,TGTGCCAGCAGTCTACAGGGATTAGAGCCCCAGCATTTT,TRBJ1-5,-,-,TRBV2
CASSQDPGREQYF,TGCGCCAGCAGCCAAGATCCCGGGAGGGAGCAGTACTTC,TRBJ2-7,TRBD2,-,TRBV4-1
CASSLYRGAYEQYF,TGTGCCAGCAGTTTATACAGGGGGGCCTACGAGCAGTACTTC,TRBJ2-7,TRBD1,-,TRBV27
CASRGSQGDRFF,TGTGCCAGCAGGGGATCGCAGGGGGATAGGTTCTTC,TRBJ2-1,TRBD1,once,TRBV28
CASSTDQGWTNVLTF,TGTGCCAGTAGTACCGATCAGGGATGGACCAACGTCCTGACTTTC,TRBJ2-6,-,-,TRBV19
CASASWARGELFF,TGTGCCAGCGCTAGCTGGGCCCGCGGGGAGCTGTTTTTT,TRBJ2-2,-,-,TRBV5-6
CASSQGTSGGQETQYF,TGTGCCAGCAGCCAGGGGACTAGCGGGGGGCAGGAGACCCAGTACTTC,TRBJ2-5,TRBD2,-,TRBV3-1/TRBV3-2
CSVEGPLVRQGIRFGYGYTF,TGCAGCGTTGAAGGCCCCCTGGTGAGGCAGGGCATTAGGTTCGGCTATGGCTACACCTTC,TRBJ1-2,-,-,TRBV29-1
CASSTGTLSNQPQHF,TGTGCCAGTAGTACCGGGACACTTAGCAATCAGCCCCAGCATTTT,TRBJ1-5,-,-,TRBV19
CASSQAPGSEETQYF,TGTGCCAGCAGCCAAGCTCCGGGGTCAGAAGAGACCCAGTACTTC,TRBJ2-5,-,-,TRBV3-1/TRBV3-2